Sequencing of this T cell receptor beta chain was carried out in a study of T cells after somatic rescue of genetic block. Germline-derived CDR1 and CDR2 are MRHNA and SNTAGT. The CDR3 is 17 amino acids. Profiling relied on immunoSEQ multiplex PCR, and the TCRdb table lists in-frame clones only, not all of them. The sample includes 14,000 to 15,000 clones, about 65% of them seen just once. As to this clone: One end of the junction fails to match germline, which may point to a read error.

This clonotype was sampled from a young man. This rearrangement joins TRBV6-4 to TRBJ2-7, with 7 bases lining up with TRBD1. The sequenced material came from peripheral blood mononuclear cells (PBMCs). In nucleotides, the CDR3 is TGTGCCAGCAATGACAGGGAAGGAGGAAGGGGCTCCTACGAGCAGTACTTC. This encodes CASNDREGGRGSYEQYF.